The source of this T cell receptor (beta chain) is a study of cytomegalovirus exposure and HLA in healthy donors. Findings and limits, study-wide: For presence/absence analyses, sequencing depth was assumed to be roughly uniform across donors.

A remark on this clone: As yet, its antigen is unknown.

The PCR was carried out with 60 Vbeta primers and 13 Jbeta primers. The table came from immunoSEQ multiplex PCR; TCRdb's copy has only in-frame clones and leaves some out. The repertoire holds 100,000 or so clones, with roughly 82% as singletons. Trimming stripped 0 bases from V and 0 bases from J, with 12 bases between. Per the germline V gene, CDR1 is LNHNV and CDR2 is YYDKDF (reference sequence). The CDR3 length is 16 residues. Sequencing input: PBMCs. This chain links TRBV15 with TRBJ2-7; D perhaps matches TRBD1 (6 bases). The sequence derives from a woman under 30 in good health and CMV-seronegative. CDR3 sequence reads: CATSREGGMGSYEQYF. The CDR3, as DNA: TGTGCCACCAGCAGAGAAGGGGGTATGGGCTCCTACGAGCAGTACTTC.